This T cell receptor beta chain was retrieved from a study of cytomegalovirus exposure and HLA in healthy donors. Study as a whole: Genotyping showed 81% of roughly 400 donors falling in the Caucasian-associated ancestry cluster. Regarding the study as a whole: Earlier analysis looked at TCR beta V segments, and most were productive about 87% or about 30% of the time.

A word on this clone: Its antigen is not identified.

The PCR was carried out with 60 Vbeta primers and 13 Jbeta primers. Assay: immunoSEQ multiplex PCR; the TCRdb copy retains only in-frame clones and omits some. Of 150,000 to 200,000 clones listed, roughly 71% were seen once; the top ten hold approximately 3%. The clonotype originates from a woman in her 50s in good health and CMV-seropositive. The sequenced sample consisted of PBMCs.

CDR3 protein: CASSDADRGNDYGYTF. The CDR3 DNA sequence: TGTGCCAGCAGTGATGCGGACAGGGGAAATGACTATGGCTACACCTTC. The chain has TRBV6-1 and TRBJ1-2; the match to TRBD1 covers 9 bases. V shed 3 bases, J shed 3 bases, and the junction held 8 bases outside the gene matches. Germline V gene data show CDR1 as MNHNS and CDR2 as SASEGT. CDR3 length: 16 residues.